This TCR beta chain came from a study of blood T cell repertoires in COVID-19. Study as a whole: T cells, B-cell-depleted T cells, or PBMCs supplied cDNA or gDNA.

The germline V gene has CDR1 SEHNR and CDR2 FQNEAQ (reference sequence). The CDR3 runs to 14 residues. V lost 5 bases and J lost 13; bases outside the gene matches: 15. In the source study's methods: Cell counts per sample came from amplifying reference gene primers. Profiling relied on immunoSEQ multiplex PCR, and the TCRdb table lists in-frame clones only, not all of them. V and J calls and clone size are as listed in that table; D and trimming were resolved from the DNA. Counted here are about 250,000 clones, around 88% occurring once; the ten biggest clones make up roughly 8.6%. This chain joins TRBV7-9 and TRBJ2-5, with TRBD1 identical over 8 bases. Sequences were obtained from peripheral blood. The origin of this receptor is a man aged 40-55 years with active or convalescent COVID-19. The CDR3 bases are TGTGCCAGCAGCCCGGCGGGACAGGTCCCTACTCGGTACTTC. It is translated as CASSPAGQVPTRYF. Looking up the rest from reference TRBV7-9 and TRBJ2-5 gives the full variable domain: DTGVSQNPRHKITKRGQNVTFRCDPISEHNRLYWYRQTLGQGPEFLTYFQNEAQLEKSRLLSDRFSAERPKGSFSTLEIQRTEQGDSAMYLCASSPAGQVPTRYFGPGTRLLVL.